The rows below give T cell receptor beta chains drawn from one sample of a study of blood T cell repertoires in COVID-19. Clones were sequenced by immunoSEQ multiplex PCR, and TCRdb holds only the in-frame ones, with some missing. This table holds 300,000 to 350,000 clones, about nine tenths found once. Sequencing was carried out using peripheral blood. Receptors originate from a woman between 70 and 85 years old with COVID-19, enrolled during active disease. The CDR3 runs from the conserved cysteine through the conserved F or W. The D gene is left open where the match is weak. The size field is filled for only some rows; it gives once, few, many or a size class.

clone_size j_call d_call v_call cdr3_aa cdr3_nt
once TRBJ2-3 . TRBV2 CASSARLKDTQYF TGTGCCAGCAGCGCCCGGTTGAAAGATACGCAGTATTTT
. TRBJ2-2 TRBD1 TRBV23-1 CASSQYSEGAGTGELFF TGCGCCAGCAGTCAATACTCTGAGGGGGCGGGCACCGGGGAGCTGTTTTTT
few TRBJ2-5 TRBD2 TRBV5-4 CASSLWLAGAGETQYF TGTGCCAGCAGCTTGTGGCTAGCGGGGGCCGGGGAGACCCAGTACTTC
few TRBJ1-5 . TRBV30 CAWSRTPNQPQHF TGTGCCTGGAGTAGGACTCCCAATCAGCCCCAGCATTTT
. TRBJ1-2 . TRBV5-4 CASSLVQQGNYGYTF TGTGCCAGCAGCTTGGTCCAACAGGGTAACTATGGCTACACCTTC
. TRBJ1-2 . TRBV19 CASTGGYGYTF TGTGCCAGTACCGGCGGTTATGGCTACACCTTC
. TRBJ1-1 . TRBV5-6 CASSLVRARTEAFF TGTGCCAGCAGCTTGGTGAGGGCACGGACTGAAGCTTTCTTT
. TRBJ1-2 . TRBV2 CASSENRGNYGYTF TGTGCCAGCAGTGAAAATCGGGGTAACTATGGCTACACCTTC
. TRBJ2-2 . TRBV2 CASRRVNTGELFF TGTGCCAGCAGACGGGTGAACACCGGGGAGCTGTTTTTT
. TRBJ1-1 TRBD1 TRBV19 CASSIDLTGDMNTEAFF TGTGCCAGTAGTATAGATCTTACAGGGGATATGAACACTGAAGCTTTCTTT
. TRBJ1-2 . TRBV30 CAYSPGYGNYGYTF TGTGCCTATTCACCCGGGTATGGTAACTATGGCTACACCTTC
. TRBJ2-7 TRBD1 TRBV2 CASSQGGTGGYEQYF TGTGCCAGCAGCCAAGGGGGGACAGGGGGCTACGAGCAGTACTTC
. TRBJ1-1 . TRBV28 CASRWRDNTEAFF TGTGCCAGCAGGTGGAGGGACAACACTGAAGCTTTCTTT
once TRBJ1-2 . TRBV28 CASSGLGQIYGYTF TGTGCCAGCAGTGGTCTCGGACAGATCTATGGCTACACCTTC
. TRBJ1-3 . TRBV11-2 CASSFSGHIITSSGNTIYF TGTGCCAGCAGTTTCTCGGGTCATATCATTACTTCCTCTGGAAACACCATATATTTT
. TRBJ2-1 TRBD2 TRBV11-2 CASSLSGGPYNEQFF TGTGCCAGCAGCTTGAGCGGGGGGCCTTACAATGAGCAGTTCTTC
. TRBJ2-1 . TRBV2 CASTSTRDEQFF TGTGCCAGCACATCAACGAGGGATGAGCAGTTCTTC
. TRBJ1-1 . TRBV30 CAWSVYGENTEAFF TGTGCCTGGAGTGTATACGGGGAGAACACTGAAGCTTTCTTT
. TRBJ1-2 . TRBV7-2 CASSSRQNYGYTF TGTGCCAGCAGCTCCCGCCAGAACTATGGCTACACCTTC
few TRBJ1-5 TRBD1 TRBV7-8 CASSLAQGGQPQHF TGTGCCAGCAGCTTAGCTCAGGGGGGTCAGCCCCAGCATTTT
. TRBJ1-3 . TRBV14 CASSQAQGSGNTIYF TGTGCCAGCAGCCAAGCACAGGGAAGTGGAAACACCATATATTTT
. TRBJ1-3 . TRBV7-8 CASSLVRASGSGNTIYF TGTGCCAGCAGCTTAGTCAGGGCTTCGGGCTCTGGAAACACCATATATTTT
. TRBJ1-4 . TRBV2 CASEGMREKLFF TGTGCCAGCGAGGGAATGCGTGAAAAACTGTTTTTT
. TRBJ2-7 TRBD2 TRBV5-1 CASSLDALGLAGPGQYF TGCGCCAGCAGCCTGGACGCTTTAGGGCTAGCGGGGCCGGGGCAGTACTTC
. TRBJ1-1 . TRBV5-1 CASSLGTAYSGNTEAFF TGCGCCAGCAGCTTGGGGACAGCCTACTCGGGGAACACTGAAGCTTTCTTT
. TRBJ2-6 . TRBV7-3 CASSTQGSGANVLTF TGTGCCAGCAGCACACAGGGCTCTGGGGCCAACGTCCTGACTTTC
. TRBJ1-3 . TRBV1 CTSSQVIYPRGNTIYF TGCACCAGCAGCCAAGTCATATATCCGAGGGGAAACACCATATATTTT
once TRBJ1-2 . TRBV30 CAWRSRDNLYGYTF TGTGCCTGGAGATCCCGGGACAACCTCTATGGCTACACCTTC
. TRBJ2-2 TRBD1 TRBV18 CASSPRQGNTGELFF TGTGCCAGCTCACCGAGACAGGGGAACACCGGGGAGCTGTTTTTT
. TRBJ2-5 . TRBV27 CATSGRGETQYF TGTGCCACGTCGGGGAGAGGGGAGACCCAGTACTTC
. TRBJ1-2 TRBD1 TRBV24-1 CATSGGAQGAFNYGYTF TGTGCCACCAGTGGCGGGGCACAGGGGGCATTTAACTATGGCTACACCTTC
. TRBJ1-1 . TRBV5-1 CASSLVWGATEAFF TGCGCCAGCAGCTTGGTCTGGGGAGCCACTGAAGCTTTCTTT
. TRBJ1-1 . TRBV14 CASSHRMREWNEAFF TGTGCCAGCAGCCACCGAATGAGGGAATGGAATGAAGCTTTCTTT
. TRBJ1-1 TRBD1 TRBV6-2/TRBV6-3 CASSYEQPTGTNTEAFF TGTGCCAGCAGTTACGAGCAGCCGACAGGGACGAACACTGAAGCTTTCTTT
. TRBJ2-5 . TRBV7-2 CASSLEGFQETQYF TGTGCCAGCAGCTTAGAGGGGTTCCAAGAGACCCAGTACTTC
. TRBJ1-2 TRBD1 TRBV24-1 CATSDSRTGFYGYTF TGTGCCACCAGTGACTCTCGGACAGGGTTCTATGGCTACACCTTC
. TRBJ2-7 . TRBV4-3 CASSQAGEQYF TGCGCTAGCAGCCAAGCCGGGGAGCAGTACTTC
. TRBJ1-1 . TRBV6-2/TRBV6-3 CASSPGRVTEAFF TGTGCCAGCAGCCCCGGCAGGGTCACTGAAGCTTTCTTT
. TRBJ1-5 . TRBV3-1/TRBV3-2 CARSTGGSNQPQHF TGTGCCAGATCAACCGGGGGTAGCAATCAGCCCCAGCATTTT
. TRBJ1-2 . TRBV11-2 CASSLGTGLDYGYTF TGTGCCAGCAGCTTAGGTACAGGCTTGGACTATGGCTACACCTTC
. TRBJ1-6 TRBD1 TRBV5-6 CASSWGPGQNSPLHF TGTGCCAGCAGCTGGGGTCCGGGACAGAATTCACCCCTCCACTTT
. TRBJ2-6 . TRBV7-9 CASSPPGERVDGANVLTF TGTGCCAGCAGCCCCCCTGGGGAGCGGGTAGATGGGGCCAACGTCCTGACTTTC
. TRBJ2-7 . TRBV5-1 CASSLAIGGIYEQYF TGCGCCAGCAGCTTGGCCATCGGCGGAATCTACGAGCAGTACTTC
. TRBJ2-7 . TRBV6-2/TRBV6-3 CASSPYPAYEQYF TGTGCCAGCAGTCCCTACCCGGCCTACGAGCAGTACTTC
. TRBJ2-3 . TRBV5-1 CASSDGLTFSTDTQYF TGCGCCAGCAGCGACGGACTAACATTTAGCACAGATACGCAGTATTTT
. TRBJ1-1 . TRBV9 CASSVTPREDTEAFF TGTGCCAGCAGCGTAACCCCTAGGGAGGACACTGAAGCTTTCTTT
. TRBJ2-3 TRBD2 TRBV29-1 CSVEDRTSGGTDTQYF TGCAGCGTTGAAGATCGGACTAGCGGGGGCACAGATACGCAGTATTTT
. TRBJ1-5 TRBD1 TRBV19 CAISPRLGTGRDSNQPQHF TGTGCCATTAGTCCACGACTGGGGACAGGACGGGATAGCAATCAGCCCCAGCATTTT
. TRBJ1-2 TRBD1 TRBV24-1 CATSDPDRENGYTF TGTGCCACCAGTGATCCCGACAGGGAAAATGGCTACACCTTC
. TRBJ1-1 . TRBV4-1 CASSLQGLGTEAFF TGCGCCAGCAGCCTACAGGGTTTGGGCACTGAAGCTTTCTTT
. TRBJ2-3 TRBD2 TRBV5-6 CASRRGTSGQRSTDTQYF TGTGCCAGCAGACGAGGGACTAGCGGGCAACGTAGCACAGATACGCAGTATTTT
. TRBJ1-4 TRBD1 TRBV13 CASSPGDSTNEKLFF TGTGCCAGCAGCCCCGGGGACAGTACTAATGAAAAACTGTTTTTT
few TRBJ2-7 . TRBV12-3/TRBV12-4 CASSLGQVYEQYF TGTGCCAGCAGTTTGGGGCAGGTCTACGAGCAGTACTTC
. TRBJ2-7 TRBD2 TRBV27 CASKIQGGPYEQYF TGTGCCAGCAAAATCCAGGGAGGGCCCTACGAGCAGTACTTC
. TRBJ2-5 . TRBV7-9 CASPQREGAGETQYF TGTGCCAGCCCGCAAAGGGAAGGGGCCGGGGAGACCCAGTACTTC
. TRBJ2-7 TRBD2 TRBV11-3 CASSFSGGANEQYF TGTGCCAGCAGCTTTAGCGGGGGGGCCAACGAGCAGTACTTC
. TRBJ1-2 . TRBV9 CASSVDGSGPPFYGYTF TGTGCCAGCAGCGTAGACGGGTCAGGGCCTCCCTTCTATGGCTACACCTTC
. TRBJ1-5 . TRBV7-9 CASSGGGNQPQHF TGTGCCAGCAGCGGAGGGGGCAATCAGCCCCAGCATTTT
. TRBJ1-1 . TRBV7-9 CASSLDREVPNTEAFF TGTGCCAGCAGCTTAGACAGGGAAGTACCAAACACTGAAGCTTTCTTT
. TRBJ2-2 . TRBV5-5 CASSFFSGAGELFF TGTGCCAGCAGCTTCTTCTCCGGGGCCGGGGAGCTGTTTTTT